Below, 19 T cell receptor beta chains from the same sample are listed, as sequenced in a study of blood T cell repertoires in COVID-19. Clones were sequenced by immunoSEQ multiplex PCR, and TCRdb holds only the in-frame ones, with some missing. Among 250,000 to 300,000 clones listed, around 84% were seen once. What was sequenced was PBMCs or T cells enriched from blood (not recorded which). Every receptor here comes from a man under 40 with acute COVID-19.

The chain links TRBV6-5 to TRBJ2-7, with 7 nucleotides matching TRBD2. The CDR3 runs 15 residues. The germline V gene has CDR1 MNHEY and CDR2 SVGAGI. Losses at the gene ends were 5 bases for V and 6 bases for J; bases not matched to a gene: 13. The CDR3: CASSPRGRVGREQYV. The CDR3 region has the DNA TGTGCCAGCAGTCCAAGAGGGAGGGTAGGCCGCGAGCAGTACGTC.

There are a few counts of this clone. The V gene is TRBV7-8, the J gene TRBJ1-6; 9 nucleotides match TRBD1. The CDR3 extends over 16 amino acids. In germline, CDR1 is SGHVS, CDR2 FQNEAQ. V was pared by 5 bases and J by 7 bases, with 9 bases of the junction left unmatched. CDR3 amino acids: CASSPRGTGTNSPLHF. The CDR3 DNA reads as TGTGCCAGCAGCCCGAGGGGGACAGGGACCAATTCACCCCTCCACTTT.

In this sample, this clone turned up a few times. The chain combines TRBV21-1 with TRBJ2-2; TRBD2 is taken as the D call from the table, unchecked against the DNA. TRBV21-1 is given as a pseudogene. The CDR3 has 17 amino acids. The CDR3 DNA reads TGTGCCAGCAGCAAAGAACAGAGGGTTCAGAACACCGGGGAGCTGTTTTTT. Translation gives CASSKEQRVQNTGELFF.

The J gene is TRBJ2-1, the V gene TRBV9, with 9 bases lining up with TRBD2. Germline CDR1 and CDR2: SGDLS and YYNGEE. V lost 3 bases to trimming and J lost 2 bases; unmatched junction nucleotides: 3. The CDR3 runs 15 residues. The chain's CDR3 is CASSGVAGAYNEQFF. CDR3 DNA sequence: TGTGCCAGCAGCGGGGTAGCGGGGGCCTACAATGAGCAGTTCTTC.

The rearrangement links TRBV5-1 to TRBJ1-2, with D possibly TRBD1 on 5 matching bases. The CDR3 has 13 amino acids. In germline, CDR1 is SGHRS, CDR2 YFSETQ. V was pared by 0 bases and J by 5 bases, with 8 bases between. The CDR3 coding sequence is TGCGCCAGCAGCTTGGATCGACAGTATGGCTACACCTTC. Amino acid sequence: CASSLDRQYGYTF.

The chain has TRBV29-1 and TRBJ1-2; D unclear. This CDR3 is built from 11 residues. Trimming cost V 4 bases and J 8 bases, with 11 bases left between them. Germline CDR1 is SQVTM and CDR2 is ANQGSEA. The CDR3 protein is CSVVLGSGYTF. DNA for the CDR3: TGCAGCGTTGTTCTGGGGAGCGGCTACACCTTC.

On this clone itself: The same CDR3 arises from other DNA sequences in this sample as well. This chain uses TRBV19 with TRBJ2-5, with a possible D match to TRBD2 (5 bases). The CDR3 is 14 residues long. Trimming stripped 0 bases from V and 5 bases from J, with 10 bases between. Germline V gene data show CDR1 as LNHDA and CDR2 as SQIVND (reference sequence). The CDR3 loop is CASSIEGRGETQYF. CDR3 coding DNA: TGTGCCAGTAGTATAGAGGGTAGAGGGGAGACCCAGTACTTC.

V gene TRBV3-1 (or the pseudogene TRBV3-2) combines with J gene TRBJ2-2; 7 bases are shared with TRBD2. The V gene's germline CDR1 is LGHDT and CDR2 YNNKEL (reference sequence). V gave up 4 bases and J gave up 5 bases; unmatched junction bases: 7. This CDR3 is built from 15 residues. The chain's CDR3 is CASSLQRGGTGELFF. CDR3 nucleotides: TGTGCCAGCAGCCTGCAGCGGGGTGGAACCGGGGAGCTGTTTTTT.

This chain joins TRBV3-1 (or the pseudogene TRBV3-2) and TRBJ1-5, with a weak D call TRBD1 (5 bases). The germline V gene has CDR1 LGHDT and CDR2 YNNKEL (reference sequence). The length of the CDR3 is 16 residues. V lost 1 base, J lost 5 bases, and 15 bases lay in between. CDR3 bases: TGTGCCAGCAGCCAAGGGGCCGGGGGTGGCCATCAGCCCCAGCATTTT. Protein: CASSQGAGGGHQPQHF.

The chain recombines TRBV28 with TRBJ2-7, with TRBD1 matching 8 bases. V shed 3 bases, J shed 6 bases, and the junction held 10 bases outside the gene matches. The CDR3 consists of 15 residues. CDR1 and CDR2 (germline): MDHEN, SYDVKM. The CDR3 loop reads CASSFRDRLTPEQYV. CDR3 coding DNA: TGTGCCAGCAGTTTTAGGGACAGGCTTACTCCCGAGCAGTACGTC.

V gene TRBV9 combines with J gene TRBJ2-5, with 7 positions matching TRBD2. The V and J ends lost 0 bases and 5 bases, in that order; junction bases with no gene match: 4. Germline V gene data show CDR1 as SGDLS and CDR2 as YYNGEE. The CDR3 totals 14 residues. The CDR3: CASSVGPGRETQYF. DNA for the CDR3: TGTGCCAGCAGCGTAGGCCCCGGGAGGGAGACCCAGTACTTC.

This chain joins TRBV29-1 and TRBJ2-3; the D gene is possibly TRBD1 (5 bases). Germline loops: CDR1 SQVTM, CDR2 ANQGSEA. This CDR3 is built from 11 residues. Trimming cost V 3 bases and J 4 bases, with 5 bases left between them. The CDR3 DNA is TGCAGCGTTGACAGGGCAGATACGCAGTATTTT. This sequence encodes CSVDRADTQYF.

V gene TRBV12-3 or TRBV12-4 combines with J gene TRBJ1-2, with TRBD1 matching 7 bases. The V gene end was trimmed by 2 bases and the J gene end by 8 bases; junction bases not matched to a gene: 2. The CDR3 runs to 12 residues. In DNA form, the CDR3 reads TGTGCCAGCAGTTTAACAGGGGTCGGCTACACCTTC. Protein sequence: CASSLTGVGYTF.

CDR3 nucleotide sequence: TGTGCCAGCAGCAACGACAGGGTAGCTTATGGCTACACCTTC. Residues: CASSNDRVAYGYTF. The chain carries TRBV5-4 and TRBJ1-2; 7 nucleotides agree with TRBD1. CDR1 is SGHNT and CDR2 is YYREEE in the germline V gene (reference sequence). Trimming removed 4 bases from V and 5 bases from J; junction bases left unmatched: 8. CDR3 length equals 14 residues. The full variable domain, rest sourced from reference TRBV5-4 and TRBJ1-2, is ETGVTQSPTHLIKTRGQQVTLRCSSQSGHNTVSWYQQALGQGPQFIFQYYREEENGRGNFPPRFSGLQFPNYSSELNVNALELDDSALYLCASSNDRVAYGYTFGSGTRLTVV.

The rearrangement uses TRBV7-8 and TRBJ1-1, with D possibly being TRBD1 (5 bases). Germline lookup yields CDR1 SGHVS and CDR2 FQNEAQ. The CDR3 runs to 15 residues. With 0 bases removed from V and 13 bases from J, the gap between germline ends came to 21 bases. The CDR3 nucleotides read TGTGCCAGCAGCTTAGCGGGGAAAAACGGAGCGGGGGTTTTCTTT. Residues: CASSLAGKNGAGVFF.

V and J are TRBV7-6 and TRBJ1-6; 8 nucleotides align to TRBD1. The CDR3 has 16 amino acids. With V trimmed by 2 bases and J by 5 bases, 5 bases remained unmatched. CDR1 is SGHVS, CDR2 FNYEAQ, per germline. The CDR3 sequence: CASSLSGGGDNSPLHF. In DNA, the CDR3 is TGTGCCAGCAGCTTATCAGGGGGCGGGGATAATTCACCCCTCCACTTT.

This CDR3 is CASTLTGGSGYTF. CDR3 DNA: TGCGCCAGCACATTGACAGGGGGTAGTGGCTACACCTTC. This rearrangement joins TRBV5-1 to TRBJ1-2; 9 nucleotides agree with TRBD1. The length of the CDR3 is 13 residues. Germline CDR1 SGHRS, CDR2 YFSETQ. With V trimmed by 6 bases and J by 7 bases, 7 bases remained unmatched.

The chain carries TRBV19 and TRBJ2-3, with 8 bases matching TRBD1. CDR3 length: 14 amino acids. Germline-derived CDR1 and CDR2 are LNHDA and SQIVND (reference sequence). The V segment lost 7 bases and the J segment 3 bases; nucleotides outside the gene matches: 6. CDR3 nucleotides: TGTGCCAGTACCACTAACAGGGGGACAGATACGCAGTATTTT. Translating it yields CASTTNRGTDTQYF.

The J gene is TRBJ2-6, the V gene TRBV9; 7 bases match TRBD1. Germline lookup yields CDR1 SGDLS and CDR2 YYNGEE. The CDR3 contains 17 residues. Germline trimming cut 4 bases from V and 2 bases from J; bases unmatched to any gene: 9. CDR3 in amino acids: CASSLPVTGTGANVLTF. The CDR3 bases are TGTGCCAGCAGCTTACCTGTGACAGGGACTGGGGCCAACGTCCTGACTTTC.